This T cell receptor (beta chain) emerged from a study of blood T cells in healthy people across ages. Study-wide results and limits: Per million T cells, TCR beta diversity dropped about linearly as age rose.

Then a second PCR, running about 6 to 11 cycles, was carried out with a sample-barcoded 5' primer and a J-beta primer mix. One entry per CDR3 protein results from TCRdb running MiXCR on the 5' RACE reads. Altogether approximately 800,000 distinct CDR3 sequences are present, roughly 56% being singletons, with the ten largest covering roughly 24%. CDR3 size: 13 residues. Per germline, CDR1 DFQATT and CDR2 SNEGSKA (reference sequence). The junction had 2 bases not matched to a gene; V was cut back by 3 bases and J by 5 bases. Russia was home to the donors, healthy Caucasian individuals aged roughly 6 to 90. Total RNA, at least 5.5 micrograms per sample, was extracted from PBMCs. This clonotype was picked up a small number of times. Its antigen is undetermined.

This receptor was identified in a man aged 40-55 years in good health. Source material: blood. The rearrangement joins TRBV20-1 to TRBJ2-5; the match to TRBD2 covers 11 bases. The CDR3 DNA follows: TGCAGTGCTAGGGCTAGCGGGAGGGAGACCCAGTACTTC. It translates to CSARASGRETQYF.